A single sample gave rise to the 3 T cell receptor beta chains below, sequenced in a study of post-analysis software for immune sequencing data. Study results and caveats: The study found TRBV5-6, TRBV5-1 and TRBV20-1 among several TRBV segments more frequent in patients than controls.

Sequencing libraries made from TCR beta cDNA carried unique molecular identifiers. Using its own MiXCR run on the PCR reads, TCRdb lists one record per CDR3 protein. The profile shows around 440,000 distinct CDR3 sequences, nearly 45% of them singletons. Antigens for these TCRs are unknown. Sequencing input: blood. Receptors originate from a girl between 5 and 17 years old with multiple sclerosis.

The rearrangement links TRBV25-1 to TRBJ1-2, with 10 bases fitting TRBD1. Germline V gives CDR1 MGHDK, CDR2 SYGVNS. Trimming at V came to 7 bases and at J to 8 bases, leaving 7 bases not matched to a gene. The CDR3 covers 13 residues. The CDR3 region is CASTEGDRGGYTF. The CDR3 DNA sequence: TGTGCCAGCACCGAAGGGGACAGGGGAGGCTACACCTTC.

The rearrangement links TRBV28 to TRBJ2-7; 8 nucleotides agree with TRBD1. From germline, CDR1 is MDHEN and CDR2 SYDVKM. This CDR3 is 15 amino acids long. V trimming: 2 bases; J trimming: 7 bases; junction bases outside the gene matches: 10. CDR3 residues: CASSLEAGGRGEQYF. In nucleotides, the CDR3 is TGTGCCAGCAGTTTAGAGGCAGGGGGCCGAGGAGAGCAGTACTTC.

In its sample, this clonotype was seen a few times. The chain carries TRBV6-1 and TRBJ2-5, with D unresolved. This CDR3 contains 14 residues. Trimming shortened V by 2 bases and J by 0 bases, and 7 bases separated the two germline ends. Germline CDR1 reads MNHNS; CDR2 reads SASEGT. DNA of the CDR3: TGTGCCAGCAGTGAATTGACTTACCAAGAGACCCAGTACTTC. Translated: CASSELTYQETQYF.